The source of this TCR beta chain is a study of blood T cell repertoires in COVID-19. The data were produced by immunoSEQ multiplex PCR, yet TCRdb's version contains in-frame clones alone and is incomplete. This sample has about 97,000 clones, with around 87% found just once. The CDR3 runs 13 residues. The V gene's germline CDR1 is SGHDT and CDR2 YYEEEE. V dropped 0 bases and J dropped 8 bases, with 6 bases sitting between them. V and J are TRBV5-6 and TRBJ1-6; no reliable D call. Sequences were obtained from peripheral blood. This receptor was taken from a woman in her twenties or thirties with acute or convalescent COVID-19. In DNA form, the CDR3 reads TGTGCCAGCAGCTTGGCTCGGGATTCACCCCTCCACTTT. Its translation is CASSLARDSPLHF. The full variable domain, its missing parts supplied by reference TRBV5-6 and TRBJ1-6, is DAGVTQSPTHLIKTRGQQVTLRCSPKSGHDTVSWYQQALGQGPQFIFQYYEEEERQRGNFPDRFSGHQFPNYSSELNVNALLLGDSALYLCASSLARDSPLHFGNGTRLTVT.